What follows are 9 T cell receptor beta chains derived from one specimen sequenced in a study of long-term antiretroviral therapy in people with HIV. Samples were assayed with immunoSEQ v3.0 at survey level. Produced via immunoSEQ multiplex PCR; TCRdb's table is partial and in-frame only. This table has tens of thousands of clones, 85% to 95% appearing once. Sequencing used unsorted PBMCs, obtained approximately 9.5 years after starting antiretroviral therapy. The origin of the receptors is a man aged 25-40 years with HIV.

V is TRBV15 and J is TRBJ1-2, with D hard to call. The germline V gene has CDR1 LNHNV and CDR2 YYDKDF (reference sequence). This CDR3 is 13 amino acids long. The V gene lost 1 base and the J gene lost 6 bases, with 9 bases spanning the gap. The DNA of the CDR3 is TGTGCCACCAGCAGAGTTGACTTGAATGGCTACACCTTC. Its protein product is CATSRVDLNGYTF.

The chain recombines TRBV6-1 with TRBJ2-1; 10 bases are shared with TRBD2. CDR1 and CDR2 (germline): MNHNS, SASEGT. The trim removed 6 bases at V and 9 bases at J, leaving 8 bases unmatched. The CDR3 is 14 amino acids. The CDR3 DNA reads TGTGCCAGCAGAGGAAGCGGGGGGGCCGGTGAGCAGTTCTTC. This codes for CASRGSGGAGEQFF.

Written as DNA, the CDR3 is TGTGCCAGCACATCCGGGACCGACATGAACACTGAAGCTTTCTTT. Amino acid sequence: CASTSGTDMNTEAFF. The chain couples TRBV7-6 to TRBJ1-1, with a weak D call TRBD1 (5 bases). The CDR3 has 15 amino acids. Germline values: CDR1 SGHVS, CDR2 FNYEAQ. The V and J ends lost 7 bases and 0 bases respectively, with 15 bases between them.

In regard to this clone: The junction shows a germline mismatch at one end, possibly a read error. The chain couples TRBV7-7 to TRBJ2-1; 8 bases fit TRBD1. This CDR3 comprises 15 residues. The germline V gene has CDR1 SSHAT and CDR2 FNYEAQ (reference sequence). The CDR3 region is CASSARQGRNNEQFF. The DNA of the CDR3 is TGTGCTAGCAGCGCTAGACAGGGGCGAAACAATGAGCAGTTCTTC.

The chain recombines TRBV6-1 with TRBJ2-7, with 9 bases fitting TRBD1. The J segment lost 6 bases and the V segment lost 4 bases, leaving 7 bases of the junction unmatched. Germline CDR1 is MNHNS and CDR2 is SASEGT. CDR3 length: 14 amino acids. CDR3 region: CASSAGTGNLEQYF. CDR3 in DNA: TGTGCCAGCAGTGCCGGGACAGGGAACCTCGAGCAGTACTTC.

The rearrangement links TRBV9 to TRBJ2-2; a possible D gene is TRBD2 (7 bases). Between the trimmed V and J ends, which lost 2 bases and 4 bases, there was a span of 15 bases. The CDR3 has 16 residues. The germline gives CDR1 SGDLS, CDR2 YYNGEE. The CDR3 spells CASSVRGAMGTGELFF. The CDR3 bases are TGTGCCAGCAGCGTTCGGGGGGCTATGGGCACCGGGGAGCTGTTTTTT.

The genes are TRBV7-8 and TRBJ2-5, with 7 positions matching TRBD2. The V gene's germline CDR1 is SGHVS and CDR2 FQNEAQ. The ends lost 5 bases at V and 7 bases at J; junction bases unmatched: 7. This CDR3 comprises 13 residues. DNA for the CDR3: TGTGCCAGCAGCGGGGGGGGAGGTGGGACCCAGTACTTC. As protein: CASSGGGGGTQYF.

The chain recombines TRBV6-5 with TRBJ1-2, with 9 positions matching TRBD1. With V trimmed by 0 bases and J by 4 bases, 3 bases remained unmatched. CDR3 length equals 15 residues. Germline V gene lookup returns CDR1 MNHEY and CDR2 SVGAGI. Here the CDR3 reads CASSYSTGQGYGYTF. The CDR3 DNA is TGTGCCAGCAGTTACTCGACGGGACAGGGCTATGGCTACACCTTC.

The chain links TRBV27 to TRBJ1-3, with D perhaps matching TRBD1 (6 bases). The CDR3 is 15 amino acids. V dropped 3 bases and J dropped 4 bases, with 13 bases sitting between them. Germline V CDR1 and CDR2: MNHEY, SMNVEV (reference sequence). The chain's CDR3 is CASSFPAGVGNTIYF. The CDR3 coding sequence is TGTGCCAGCAGTTTCCCCGCAGGGGTCGGAAACACCATATATTTT.